A selection of T cell receptor beta chains follows, all from one sample in a study of blood T cells in healthy people across ages. TCRdb re-called the 5' RACE reads with MiXCR, one entry per CDR3 protein. The table lists approximately 1.5 million distinct CDR3 sequences, 35% to 45% of them singletons. Sequencing was performed on blood. These receptors were obtained from a woman in her late teens or twenties in good health. CDR3s include the opening cysteine and the closing phenylalanine or tryptophan. The D gene is left open where the match is weak. For some rows the clone size is stated as once, few or many, or as a class when expanded; others skip it.

V	D	length	J	size	CDR3	DNA
TRBV5-5	TRBD1	17	TRBJ1-4	-	CASSDPGQGAANEKLFF	TGTGCCAGCAGCGACCCGGGACAGGGGGCCGCAAATGAAAAACTGTTTTTT
TRBV3-1	-	14	TRBJ1-2	few	CASSLSDRPRGYTF	TGTGCCAGCAGCCTGTCTGACAGGCCTAGGGGCTACACCTTC
TRBV12-3/TRBV12-4	TRBD1	16	TRBJ1-4	few	CASSLIGGQRGEKLFF	TGTGCCAGCAGTTTAATAGGGGGCCAAAGAGGTGAAAAACTGTTTTTT
TRBV6-5	-	13	TRBJ2-2	few	CASSQTYTGELFF	TGTGCCAGCAGTCAAACATACACCGGGGAGCTGTTTTTT
TRBV24-1	TRBD2	13	TRBJ2-1	-	CATSGLAGDTQFF	TGTGCCACCAGTGGACTAGCGGGAGACACGCAGTTCTTC
TRBV20-1	TRBD1	16	TRBJ1-5	few	CSAGTGTGVNFQPQHF	TGCAGTGCTGGAACCGGGACAGGGGTAAATTTTCAGCCCCAGCATTTT
TRBV4-2	TRBD2	15	TRBJ2-1	few	CASSLTGLAGYEQFF	TGTGCCAGCAGCCTCACGGGACTAGCGGGCTATGAGCAGTTCTTC
TRBV7-2	TRBD2	14	TRBJ2-7	-	CASSPSGGLYEQYF	TGTGCCAGCAGCCCTAGCGGGGGCCTCTACGAGCAGTACTTC
TRBV12-3/TRBV12-4	-	14	TRBJ2-1	once	CASSTMGPGNEQFF	TGTGCCAGCAGCACTATGGGACCAGGGAATGAGCAGTTCTTC
TRBV15	-	15	TRBJ2-7	-	CATSRDRGSSNEQYF	TGTGCCACCAGCAGAGATCGGGGGTCTAGCAACGAGCAGTACTTC
TRBV20-1	-	14	TRBJ1-5	few	CSAGFRGSNQPQHF	TGCAGTGCCGGATTCAGGGGTAGCAATCAGCCCCAGCATTTT
TRBV12-3/TRBV12-4	-	14	TRBJ2-7	-	CASSFDGGTYEQYF	TGTGCCAGCAGTTTCGACGGGGGTACATACGAGCAGTACTTC
TRBV27	-	11	TRBJ2-1	once	CASILRGEQFF	TGTGCCAGCATCCTGCGGGGTGAGCAGTTCTTC
TRBV6-6	-	13	TRBJ1-5	few	CASIAQGNQPQHF	TGTGCCAGCATAGCCCAGGGCAATCAGCCCCAGCATTTT